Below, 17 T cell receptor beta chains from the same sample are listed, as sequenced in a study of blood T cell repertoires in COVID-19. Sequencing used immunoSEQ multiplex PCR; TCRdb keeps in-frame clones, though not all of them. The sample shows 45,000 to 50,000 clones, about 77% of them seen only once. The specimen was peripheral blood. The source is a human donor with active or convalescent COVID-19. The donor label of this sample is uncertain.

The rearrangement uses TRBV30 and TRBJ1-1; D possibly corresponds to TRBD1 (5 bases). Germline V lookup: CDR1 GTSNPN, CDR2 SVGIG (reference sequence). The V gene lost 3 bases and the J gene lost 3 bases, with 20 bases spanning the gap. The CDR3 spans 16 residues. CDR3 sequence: CAWRTREAQRDTEAFF. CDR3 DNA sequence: TGTGCCTGGAGGACCAGGGAAGCCCAACGGGACACTGAAGCTTTCTTT.

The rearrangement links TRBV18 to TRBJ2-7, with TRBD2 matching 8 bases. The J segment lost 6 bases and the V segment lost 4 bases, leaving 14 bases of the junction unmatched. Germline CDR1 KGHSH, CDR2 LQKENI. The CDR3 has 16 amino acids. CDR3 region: CASSRAPGAGGGEQYF. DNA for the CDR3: TGTGCCAGCTCACGGGCCCCAGGGGCGGGAGGCGGCGAGCAGTACTTC.

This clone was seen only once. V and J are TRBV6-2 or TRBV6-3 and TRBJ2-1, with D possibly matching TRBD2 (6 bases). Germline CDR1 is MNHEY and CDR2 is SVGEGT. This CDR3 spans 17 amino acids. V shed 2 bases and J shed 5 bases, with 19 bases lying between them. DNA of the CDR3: TGTGCCAGCAGTTACCAAGCCACCGGGGAGGCCGACAATGAGCAGTTCTTC. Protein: CASSYQATGEADNEQFF.

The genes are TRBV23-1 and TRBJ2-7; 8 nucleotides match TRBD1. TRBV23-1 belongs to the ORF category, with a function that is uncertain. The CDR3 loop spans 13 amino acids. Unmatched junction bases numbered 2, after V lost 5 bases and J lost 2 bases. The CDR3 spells CASSGQGTYEQYF. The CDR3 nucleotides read TGCGCCAGCAGTGGACAGGGTACCTACGAGCAGTACTTC.

CDR3 protein: CASRGQGPTYEQYF. The CDR3 DNA reads TGTGCCAGCAGGGGACAGGGGCCCACCTACGAGCAGTACTTC. The chain couples TRBV28 to TRBJ2-7; 10 bases fit TRBD1. The J segment lost 2 bases and the V segment lost 6 bases, leaving 4 bases of the junction unmatched. The CDR3 covers 14 residues. From germline, CDR1 is MDHEN and CDR2 SYDVKM.

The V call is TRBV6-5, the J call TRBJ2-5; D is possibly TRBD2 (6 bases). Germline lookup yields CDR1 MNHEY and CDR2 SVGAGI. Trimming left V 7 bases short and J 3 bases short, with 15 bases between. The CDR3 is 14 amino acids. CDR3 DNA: TGTGCCAGCACCCTTGGCGGGGCAGAAGAGACCCAGTACTTC. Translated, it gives CASTLGGAEETQYF.

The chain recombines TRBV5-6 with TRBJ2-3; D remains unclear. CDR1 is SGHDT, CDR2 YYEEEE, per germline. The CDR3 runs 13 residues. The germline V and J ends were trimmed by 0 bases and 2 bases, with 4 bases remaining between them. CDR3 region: CASSLAYTDTQYF. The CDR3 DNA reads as TGTGCCAGCAGCTTGGCCTACACAGATACGCAGTATTTT.

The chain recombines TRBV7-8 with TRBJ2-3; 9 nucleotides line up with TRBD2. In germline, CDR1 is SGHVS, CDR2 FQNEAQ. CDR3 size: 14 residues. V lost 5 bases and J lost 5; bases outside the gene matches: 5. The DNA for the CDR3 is TGTGCCAGCAGCGTCGTAGCGGGAGTAGATACGCAGTATTTT. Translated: CASSVVAGVDTQYF.

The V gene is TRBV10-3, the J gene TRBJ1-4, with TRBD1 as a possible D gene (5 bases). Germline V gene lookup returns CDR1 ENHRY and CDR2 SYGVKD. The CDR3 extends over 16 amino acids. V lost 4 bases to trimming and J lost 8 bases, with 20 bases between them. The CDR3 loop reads CAISGPGGTSGEKLFF. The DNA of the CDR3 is TGTGCCATCAGTGGCCCGGGGGGGACCTCGGGGGAAAAACTGTTTTTT.

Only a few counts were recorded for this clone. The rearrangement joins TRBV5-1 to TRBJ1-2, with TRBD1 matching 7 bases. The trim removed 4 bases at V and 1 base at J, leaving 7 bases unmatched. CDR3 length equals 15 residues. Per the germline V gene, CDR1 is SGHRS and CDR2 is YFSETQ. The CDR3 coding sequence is TGCGCCAGCAGCCTGGGGGACAGAGATAACTATGGCTACACCTTC. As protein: CASSLGDRDNYGYTF.

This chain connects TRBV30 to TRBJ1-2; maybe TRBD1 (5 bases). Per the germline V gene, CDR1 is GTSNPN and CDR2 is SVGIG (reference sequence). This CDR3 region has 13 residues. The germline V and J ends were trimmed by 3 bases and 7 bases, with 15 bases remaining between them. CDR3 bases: TGTGCCTGGAGAGTCAGGGTCGGAAGTGGCTACACCTTC. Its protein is CAWRVRVGSGYTF.

The CDR3 DNA is TGTGCCAGCAGCAAAGTAACTAGCGGGAGTTGGGCTGGGGAGCAGTACTTC. This encodes CASSKVTSGSWAGEQYF. This chain joins TRBV21-1 and TRBJ2-7; the D segment call TRBD2 is taken from the table without a DNA check. TRBV21-1 is listed as a pseudogene. This CDR3 spans 17 amino acids.

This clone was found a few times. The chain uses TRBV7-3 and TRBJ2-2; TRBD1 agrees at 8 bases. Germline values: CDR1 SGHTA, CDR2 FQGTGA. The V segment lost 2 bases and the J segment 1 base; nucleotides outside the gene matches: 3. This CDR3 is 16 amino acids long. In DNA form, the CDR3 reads TGTGCCAGCAGCTTACAAGGGACAGGGAACACCGGGGAGCTGTTTTTT. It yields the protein CASSLQGTGNTGELFF.

CDR3 sequence (DNA): TGTGCCAGCAGTGAGGGGGGTAACTATGGCTACACCTTC. Translating gives CASSEGGNYGYTF. The gene calls are TRBV2 and TRBJ1-2; D is possibly TRBD1 (5 bases). V lost 3 bases and J lost 1, with 6 bases in between. The CDR3 is 13 amino acids. From germline, CDR1 is SNHLY and CDR2 FYNNEI.

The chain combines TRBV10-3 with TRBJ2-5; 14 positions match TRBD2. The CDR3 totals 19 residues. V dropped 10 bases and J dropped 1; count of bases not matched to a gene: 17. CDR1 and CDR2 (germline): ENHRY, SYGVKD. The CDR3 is CATVPRLAGGQKVQETQYF. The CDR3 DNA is TGTGCCACCGTCCCTCGACTAGCGGGAGGGCAGAAGGTCCAAGAGACCCAGTACTTC.

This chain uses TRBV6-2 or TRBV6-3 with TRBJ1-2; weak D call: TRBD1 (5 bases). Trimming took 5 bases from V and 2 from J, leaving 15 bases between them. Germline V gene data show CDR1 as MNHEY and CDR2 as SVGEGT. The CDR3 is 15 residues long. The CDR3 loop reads CASSPAGYPNYGYTF. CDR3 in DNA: TGTGCCAGCAGTCCAGCAGGGTACCCAAACTATGGCTACACCTTC.

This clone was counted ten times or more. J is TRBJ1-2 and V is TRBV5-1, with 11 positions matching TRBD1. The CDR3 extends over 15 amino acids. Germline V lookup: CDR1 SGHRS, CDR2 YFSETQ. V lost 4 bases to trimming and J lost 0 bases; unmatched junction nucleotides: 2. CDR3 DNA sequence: TGCGCCAGCAGCAGGACAGGGGGCACTAACTATGGCTACACCTTC. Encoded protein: CASSRTGGTNYGYTF. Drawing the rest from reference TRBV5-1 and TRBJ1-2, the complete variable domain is KAGVTQTPRYLIKTRGQQVTLSCSPISGHRSVSWYQQTPGQGLQFLFEYFSETQRNKGNFPGRFSGRQFSNSRSEMNVSTLELGDSALYLCASSRTGGTNYGYTFGSGTRLTVV.